These 9 T cell receptor beta chains were all obtained from the same sample, sequenced in a study of shared clonotypes between healthy human individuals. Profiled with immunoSEQ multiplex PCR; TCRdb holds only in-frame clones, not every one. The sample has a few hundred thousand clones; approximately 71% are singletons. Input material: PBMCs. Receptor source: a woman in her 40s in good health. Some clones in this sample may be carry-over from other donors' samples.

V gene TRBV7-2 combines with J gene TRBJ2-4; 9 positions match TRBD2. V trimming: 5 bases; J trimming: 5 bases; junction bases outside the gene matches: 10. This CDR3 has 16 residues. CDR1 is SGHTA, CDR2 FQGNSA, per germline. The CDR3 DNA is TGTGCCAGCAGCAAGACTAGCGGAGGCGGGGAAAACATTCAGTACTTC. The encoded protein is CASSKTSGGGENIQYF.

This CDR3 is CATSRGRDTSYEQYF. Written as DNA, the CDR3 is TGTGCCACCAGCAGAGGCAGGGACACTTCCTACGAGCAGTACTTC. The V and J genes are TRBV15 and TRBJ2-7; D perhaps matches TRBD1 (6 bases). From germline, CDR1 is LNHNV and CDR2 YYDKDF (reference sequence). V was pared by 1 base and J by 1 base, with 11 bases between. This CDR3 comprises 15 residues.

The chain couples TRBV7-9 to TRBJ2-7; 11 nucleotides align to TRBD2. V was pared by 5 bases and J by 6 bases, with 9 bases of the junction left unmatched. Germline-derived CDR1 and CDR2 are SEHNR and FQNEAQ (reference sequence). The CDR3 spans 15 residues. CDR3 sequence: CASSPTLAGAGEQYF. The CDR3 region has the DNA TGTGCCAGCAGCCCTACACTAGCGGGAGCTGGCGAGCAGTACTTC.

V is TRBV15 and J is TRBJ1-1, with no clear D. CDR1 and CDR2 from the germline V gene are LNHNV and YYDKDF (reference sequence). Trimming shortened V by 1 base and J by 5 bases, and 8 bases separated the two germline ends. The CDR3 totals 13 residues. In DNA, the CDR3 is TGTGCCACCAGCAGAGGGATAGGGACTGAAGCTTTCTTT. This gives the protein CATSRGIGTEAFF. The variable domain in full, with the rest retrieved from reference TRBV15 and TRBJ1-1, is DAMVIQNPRYQVTQFGKPVTLSCSQTLNHNVMYWYQQKSSQAPKLLFHYYDKDFNNEADTPDNFQSRRPNTSFCFLDIRSPGLGDTAMYLCATSRGIGTEAFFGQGTRLTVV.

The genes are TRBV4-1 and TRBJ1-2, with a possible D match to TRBD1 (5 bases). The length of the CDR3 is 16 residues. In germline, CDR1 is MGHRA, CDR2 YSYEKL. Trimming removed 0 bases from V and 4 bases from J, with 15 bases in between. The CDR3 nucleotides read TGCGCCAGCAGCCAAGATACTAGGGGAGATTTCTATGGCTACACCTTC. Translating it yields CASSQDTRGDFYGYTF.

J is TRBJ2-4 and V is TRBV28; D unclear. The V gene's germline CDR1 is MDHEN and CDR2 SYDVKM. V lost 0 bases and J 10 bases, leaving 16 bases between the germline ends. The CDR3 consists of 15 residues. The DNA of the CDR3 is TGTGCCAGCAGTTTATGCATCCCCCGGAGTGTGATTCAGTACTTC. Amino acids: CASSLCIPRSVIQYF.

This chain links TRBV2 with TRBJ2-7, with 8 bases matching TRBD1. V was clipped by 1 base and J by 4 bases; unmatched bases: 3. Germline assignment: CDR1 SNHLY and CDR2 FYNNEI. The CDR3 extends over 14 amino acids. The CDR3 coding sequence is TGTGCCAGCAGTGAAGGGACAGGGAGGTACGAGCAGTACTTC. Its translation is CASSEGTGRYEQYF.

The CDR3 protein is CSAIDGIEQYF. The CDR3 DNA reads as TGCAGTGCCATAGACGGGATCGAGCAGTACTTC. The chain is built from TRBV20-1 and TRBJ2-7, with D tentatively TRBD2 (5 bases). Germline CDR1 and CDR2: DFQATT and SNEGSKA (reference sequence). The CDR3 extends over 11 amino acids. Trimming stripped 6 bases from V and 6 bases from J, with 12 bases between.

V is TRBV12-5 and J is TRBJ2-7; a possible D gene is TRBD2 (6 bases). Germline V gene data show CDR1 as LGHNT and CDR2 as FRNRAP. The CDR3 sequence is 16 residues long. V lost 0 bases and J lost 4, with 16 bases in between. CDR3 residues: CASGLVLVERVYEQYF. In DNA, the CDR3 is TGTGCTAGTGGTTTGGTATTAGTCGAGCGGGTATACGAGCAGTACTTC.